These 20 T cell receptor beta chains originate from one sample sequenced in a study of T cells after yellow fever vaccination. TCRdb re-analysed the 5' RACE reads in MiXCR, keeping a single row per CDR3 protein. The profile shows about 260,000 distinct CDR3 sequences, roughly 3.5% of them singletons. The specimen was PBMCs, collected 15 days after the yellow fever booster vaccination. These receptors were obtained from a man aged 18 to 30 who received the YFV17D yellow fever vaccine.

This clonotype has ten or more counts. The rearrangement uses TRBV6-5 and TRBJ1-1; unclear D gene. The CDR3 extends over 13 amino acids. Trimming pared 6 bases from V and 0 bases from J, leaving 8 bases between. Germline V gene sequence: CDR1 MNHEY, CDR2 SVGAGI. CDR3 loop: CASSQVMNTEAFF. The CDR3 nucleotides are TGTGCCAGCAGCCAGGTGATGAACACTGAAGCTTTCTTT.

This clonotype was seen many times. This chain connects TRBV15 to TRBJ2-5, with TRBD2 matching over 8 bases. The CDR3 contains 14 residues. The junction had 1 base not matched to a gene; V was cut back by 0 bases and J by 4 bases. Per germline, CDR1 LNHNV and CDR2 YYDKDF (reference sequence). CDR3 coding DNA: TGTGCCACCAGCAGAGAACTAGCGGTAGAGACCCAGTACTTC. Translation gives CATSRELAVETQYF.

The V call is TRBV7-2, the J call TRBJ2-7, with 10 positions matching TRBD1. The CDR3 consists of 15 residues. The trim removed 5 bases at V and 3 bases at J, leaving 7 bases unmatched. The germline V gene has CDR1 SGHTA and CDR2 FQGNSA. The CDR3 loop reads CASSEGQGGVYEQYF. Written as DNA, the CDR3 is TGTGCCAGCAGCGAAGGACAGGGGGGAGTCTACGAGCAGTACTTC.

J is TRBJ1-2 and V is TRBV29-1; no reliable D call. Between the trimmed V and J ends, which lost 7 bases and 8 bases, there was a span of 17 bases. The germline V gene encodes CDR1 SQVTM and CDR2 ANQGSEA. The CDR3 has 12 amino acids. In DNA, the CDR3 is TGCAGCGGCTTTGGACTTGCTGGGGGCTACACCTTC. It codes for CSGFGLAGGYTF. The whole variable domain, remainder taken from reference TRBV29-1 and TRBJ1-2, is SAVISQKPSRDICQRGTSLTIQCQVDSQVTMMFWYRQQPGQSLTLIATANQGSEATYESGFVIDKFPISRPNLTFSTLTVSNMSPEDSSIYLCSGFGLAGGYTFGSGTRLTVV.

This clonotype has at least ten counts. The rearrangement joins TRBV20-1 to TRBJ1-1; no definite D call. The germline V gene encodes CDR1 DFQATT and CDR2 SNEGSKA (reference sequence). This CDR3 is 13 amino acids long. Trimming took off 5 bases at V and 4 bases at J, with 14 bases between the two ends. The CDR3 nucleotides read TGCAGTGCTTTCCTCCCAGGTGGCACTGAAGCTTTCTTT. It yields the protein CSAFLPGGTEAFF.

This clonotype was detected many times. The chain combines TRBV7-9 with TRBJ2-3; 10 bases agree with TRBD1. Germline trimming cut 3 bases from V and 4 bases from J; bases unmatched to any gene: 13. This CDR3 spans 18 amino acids. Per the germline V gene, CDR1 is SEHNR and CDR2 is FQNEAQ (reference sequence). This chain's CDR3 is CASSFPGQGLAFPDTQYF. The CDR3 DNA follows: TGTGCCAGCAGCTTCCCGGGACAGGGGCTAGCATTTCCAGATACGCAGTATTTT.

The V call is TRBV30, the J call TRBJ1-2; D might be TRBD1 (6 bases). From germline, CDR1 is GTSNPN and CDR2 SVGIG (reference sequence). CDR3 size: 16 residues. V lost 3 bases to trimming and J lost 7 bases, with 24 bases between them. CDR3 in DNA: TGTGCCTGGAGCTCGTGGGGGGCGCATCTATGGGCTGGCTACACCTTC. Translating it yields CAWSSWGAHLWAGYTF. Variable domain in full (rest from reference TRBV30 and TRBJ1-2): SQTIHQWPATLVQPVGSPLSLECTVEGTSNPNLYWYRQAAGRGLQLLFYSVGIGQISSEVPQNLSASRPQDRQFILSSKKLLLSDSGFYLCAWSSWGAHLWAGYTFGSGTRLTVV.

This clonotype was detected ten times or more. The V and J genes are TRBV7-9 and TRBJ2-3, with 8 nucleotides matching TRBD2. J was trimmed by 8 bases and V by 2 bases; bases with no gene match: 3. Germline V gives CDR1 SEHNR, CDR2 FQNEAQ (reference sequence). The CDR3 covers 13 residues. CDR3: CASSLSGGGTQYF. The CDR3, as DNA: TGTGCCAGCAGCTTAAGCGGGGGAGGTACGCAGTATTTT.

This clonotype has at least ten counts. The V gene is TRBV5-1, the J gene TRBJ2-1, with D tentatively TRBD2 (5 bases). Trimming removed 0 bases at V and 4 bases at J, with 11 bases between. Germline CDR1 and CDR2: SGHRS and YFSETQ. The CDR3 sequence is 15 residues long. CDR3 in amino acids: CASSLGSRGYNEQFF. The CDR3 coding sequence is TGCGCCAGCAGCTTGGGGTCCCGAGGGTACAATGAGCAGTTCTTC.

This clonotype was counted only a few times. This clone may be a read error of a much larger clone one base away. The CDR3 region has the DNA TGTGCCAGCAGCTCCCCCCTTCGACCGGGCTGGTATGGCTACACCTTC. This sequence encodes CASSSPLRPGWYGYTF. The V gene is TRBV7-9, the J gene TRBJ1-2, with D uncertain. V was cut by 4 bases and J by 5 bases, with 20 bases left in between. Germline CDR1 SEHNR, CDR2 FQNEAQ (reference sequence). The CDR3 runs to 16 residues.

The chain uses TRBV2 and TRBJ2-3; perhaps D is TRBD1 or TRBD2 (5 bases each). The CDR3 consists of 16 residues. The germline V gene has CDR1 SNHLY and CDR2 FYNNEI. Between the trimmed V and J ends, which lost 6 bases and 2 bases, there was a span of 18 bases. CDR3 amino acids: CASRITGREITDTQYF. The CDR3 nucleotides read TGTGCCAGCAGGATTACGGGGCGAGAGATCACAGATACGCAGTATTTT.

This clonotype has at least ten counts. CDR3 protein: CASSLVGGRNGQYF. The CDR3 nucleotides read TGCGCCAGCAGCTTGGTTGGAGGGAGAAATGGGCAGTACTTC. This rearrangement joins TRBV5-1 to TRBJ2-7, with a tentative D call TRBD2 (6 bases). Germline V CDR1 and CDR2: SGHRS, YFSETQ. The V gene lost 0 bases and the J gene lost 9 bases, with 16 bases spanning the gap. The CDR3 is 14 amino acids.

This clonotype was counted at least ten times. The J gene is TRBJ1-6, the V gene TRBV30; 8 nucleotides match TRBD1. Germline-derived CDR1 and CDR2 are GTSNPN and SVGIG (reference sequence). Trimming took 3 bases from V and 2 from J; bases not matched to a gene: 3. The CDR3 spans 15 residues. The CDR3 coding sequence is TGTGCCTGGAGGGGGGACAGGACCTATAATTCACCCCTCCACTTT. Translation: CAWRGDRTYNSPLHF.

This rearrangement joins TRBV29-1 to TRBJ2-6; possibly TRBD2 for D (6 bases). V dropped 4 bases and J dropped 2 bases, with 12 bases sitting between them. There are 15 residues in the CDR3. The V gene's germline CDR1 is SQVTM and CDR2 ANQGSEA. In DNA, the CDR3 is TGCAGCGTTGTGGTCGGAGGGGCTGGGGCCAACGTCCTGACTTTC. This codes for CSVVVGGAGANVLTF. Full variable domain (remainder filled in from reference TRBV29-1 and TRBJ2-6): SAVISQKPSRDICQRGTSLTIQCQVDSQVTMMFWYRQQPGQSLTLIATANQGSEATYESGFVIDKFPISRPNLTFSTLTVSNMSPEDSSIYLCSVVVGGAGANVLTFGAGSRLTVL.

This clonotype has ten or more counts. The chain joins TRBV7-2 to TRBJ2-1; maybe TRBD1 (5 bases). Trimming pared 3 bases from V and 8 bases from J, leaving 14 bases between. This CDR3 is 14 amino acids long. Germline CDR1 SGHTA, CDR2 FQGNSA. The CDR3 region is CASSFEVARDEQFF. CDR3 DNA sequence: TGTGCCAGCAGCTTTGAGGTGGCCAGGGATGAGCAGTTCTTC.

Many counts were recorded for this clonotype. The genes are TRBV7-8 and TRBJ1-5; D is possibly TRBD1 (6 bases). The CDR3 sequence is 17 residues long. Germline lookup yields CDR1 SGHVS and CDR2 FQNEAQ. Between the trimmed V and J ends, which lost 2 bases and 1 base, there was a span of 15 bases. This CDR3 is CASSLYSGARSNQPQHF. The CDR3 bases are TGTGCCAGCAGCTTATACTCAGGGGCGCGAAGCAATCAGCCCCAGCATTTT.

This chain uses TRBV7-3 with TRBJ2-5; 8 bases agree with TRBD2. The ends lost 2 bases at V and 2 bases at J; junction bases unmatched: 4. The CDR3 consists of 15 residues. Germline values: CDR1 SGHTA, CDR2 FQGTGA. The chain's CDR3 is CASSLHGGGQETQYF. The DNA for the CDR3 is TGTGCCAGCAGCTTACACGGGGGGGGTCAAGAGACCCAGTACTTC. The full variable domain, with the rest looked up from reference TRBV7-3 and TRBJ2-5, is GAGVSQTPSNKVTEKGKYVELRCDPISGHTALYWYRQSLGQGPEFLIYFQGTGAADDSGLPNDRFFAVRPEGSVSTLKIQRTERGDSAVYLCASSLHGGGQETQYFGPGTRLLVL.

The sample holds many counts of this clonotype. The V call is TRBV27, the J call TRBJ2-3; 8 bases align to TRBD1. V lost 3 bases, J lost 1 base, and 12 bases stayed unmatched. Germline lookup yields CDR1 MNHEY and CDR2 SMNVEV (reference sequence). The CDR3 runs 18 residues. The CDR3 DNA follows: TGTGCCAGCAGTTTCGGACAGGGTTGGGCGGGCGGCACAGATACGCAGTATTTT. Translation: CASSFGQGWAGGTDTQYF.

This clonotype was seen a few times. The chain couples TRBV15 to TRBJ1-2, with no clear D. CDR3 length equals 12 residues. Per germline, CDR1 LNHNV and CDR2 YYDKDF (reference sequence). V was clipped by 5 bases and J by 7 bases, with 11 bases between them. The CDR3 bases are TGTGCCACCAGCCGCTCGGCTGGTGGCTACACCTTC. This gives the protein CATSRSAGGYTF.

This clonotype was detected ten times or more. The J gene is TRBJ1-6, the V gene TRBV5-5, with 7 bases fitting TRBD1. Germline loops: CDR1 SGHKS, CDR2 YYEKEE (reference sequence). V was clipped by 3 bases and J by 7 bases; unmatched bases: 13. This CDR3 has 17 residues. CDR3 nucleotides: TGTGCCAGCAGCTCCTACAGGGGCACAGGCCTCAATTCACCCCTCCACTTT. Translating gives CASSSYRGTGLNSPLHF.